One and the same sample provided the 14 T cell receptor beta chains below, sequenced in a study of shared clonotypes between healthy human individuals. Here immunoSEQ multiplex PCR was the method, and the copy in TCRdb shows in-frame clones only, minus some. The sample shows approximately 2.4 million clones, around 95% of them seen only once. The material sequenced was naive CD4+ T cells sorted from blood. The subset denotes: CD45RA+ positively selected. Receptors originate from a man younger than 35 in good health.

The chain is built from TRBV11-2 and TRBJ2-2; weak D call: TRBD1 (6 bases). The CDR3 is 15 amino acids. Trimming stripped 3 bases from V and 4 bases from J, with 12 bases between. Per germline, CDR1 SGHAT and CDR2 FQNNGV. CDR3 sequence reads: CASSFTGTLTGELFF. CDR3 nucleotides: TGTGCCAGCAGCTTTACCGGGACACTCACCGGGGAGCTGTTTTTT.

The gene calls are TRBV28 and TRBJ1-2; weak D call: TRBD1 (5 bases). The ends were cut back, 9 bases at V and 8 bases at J, with 16 bases in the middle. The CDR3 extends over 12 amino acids. Germline assignment: CDR1 MDHEN and CDR2 SYDVKM. CDR3 amino acids: CASSGGMRGYTF. DNA for the CDR3: TGTGCCAGTAGCGGGGGGATGAGGGGCTACACCTTC.

The V gene is TRBV7-2, the J gene TRBJ2-7; D is uncertain. The V end was cut by 4 bases, the J end by 2 bases, with 9 bases between. The germline gives CDR1 SGHTA, CDR2 FQGNSA. The CDR3 is 13 residues long. CDR3 nucleotides: TGTGCCAGCAGCTACGCCCCAACCTACGAGCAGTACTTC. Its translation: CASSYAPTYEQYF.

The chain combines TRBV7-2 with TRBJ2-5, with unresolved D. CDR3 length: 12 residues. The germline V gene has CDR1 SGHTA and CDR2 FQGNSA. V was clipped by 5 bases and J by 4 bases, with 8 bases between them. The CDR3 is CASSLHRETQYF. CDR3 nucleotide sequence: TGTGCCAGCAGCCTACATAGAGAGACCCAGTACTTC.

This chain links TRBV6-6 with TRBJ2-7; D is possibly TRBD1 (6 bases). The V gene's germline CDR1 is MNHNY and CDR2 SVGAGI (reference sequence). This CDR3 comprises 15 residues. Trimming pared 2 bases from V and 5 bases from J, leaving 16 bases between. The CDR3 DNA is TGTGCCAGCAGTTACGTGGCAGGGGTCTTCAACGAGCAGTACTTC. Its protein is CASSYVAGVFNEQYF.

This chain joins TRBV7-9 and TRBJ2-6, with TRBD1 as a possible D gene (6 bases). The length of the CDR3 is 16 residues. V lost 1 base and J lost 2, with 9 bases in between. CDR1 is SEHNR and CDR2 is FQNEAQ in the germline V gene (reference sequence). CDR3 DNA: TGTGCCAGCAGCTTAGGGTGGGACACTGGGGCCAACGTCCTGACTTTC. Its translation is CASSLGWDTGANVLTF.

The chain employs TRBV19 and TRBJ1-4; unclear D gene. The CDR3 is 12 residues long. Germline CDR1 reads LNHDA; CDR2 reads SQIVND (reference sequence). Trimming left V 3 bases short and J 10 bases short, with 9 bases between. For the CDR3, the DNA is TGTGCCAGTAGTATGTGGTACGGAAAACTGTTTTTT. Its protein product is CASSMWYGKLFF.

The chain couples TRBV14 to TRBJ1-1; no definite D call. Trimming shortened V by 6 bases and J by 4 bases, and 6 bases separated the two germline ends. This CDR3 region has 11 residues. CDR1 is SGHDN, CDR2 FVKESK, per germline. The CDR3 nucleotides are TGTGCCAGCAGACTAACCACTGAAGCTTTCTTT. This gives the protein CASRLTTEAFF.

The chain has TRBV7-2 and TRBJ1-2; the match to TRBD1 covers 7 bases. Germline trimming cut 1 base from V and 7 bases from J; bases unmatched to any gene: 6. Germline V CDR1 and CDR2: SGHTA, FQGNSA. The CDR3 loop spans 14 amino acids. The DNA of the CDR3 is TGTGCCAGCAGCTTAGGGGGGACAGCCTTTGGCTACACCTTC. Amino acid sequence: CASSLGGTAFGYTF.

V and J are TRBV5-4 and TRBJ2-7; D is possibly TRBD2 (6 bases). The V end was cut by 2 bases, the J end by 5 bases, with 17 bases between. CDR3 length: 15 residues. CDR1 is SGHNT, CDR2 YYREEE, per germline (reference sequence). The CDR3 nucleotides read TGTGCCAGCAGCTTCAACGGACTTGGGAGGCACGAGCAGTACTTC. Residues: CASSFNGLGRHEQYF.

V usage is TRBV4-1 and J usage is TRBJ2-2; D remains ambiguous. The CDR3 is 15 amino acids. The germline gives CDR1 MGHRA, CDR2 YSYEKL. Trimming cost V 1 base and J 6 bases, with 12 bases left between them. The CDR3 DNA sequence: TGCGCCAGCAGCCAAGTCCGGGCCCCTGCCGGGGAGCTGTTTTTT. Its protein product is CASSQVRAPAGELFF.

V usage is TRBV30 and J usage is TRBJ1-2; possible D gene TRBD1, 5 bases. This CDR3 spans 13 amino acids. Trimming left V 3 bases short and J 3 bases short, with 11 bases between. The germline gives CDR1 GTSNPN, CDR2 SVGIG (reference sequence). The CDR3 loop is CAWRTVGDYGYTF. CDR3 sequence (DNA): TGTGCCTGGAGGACAGTAGGTGACTATGGCTACACCTTC.

The V gene is TRBV19, the J gene TRBJ1-1; no definite D call. V dropped 9 bases and J dropped 6 bases, with 23 bases sitting between them. Per the germline V gene, CDR1 is LNHDA and CDR2 is SQIVND (reference sequence). This CDR3 region has 15 residues. DNA for the CDR3: TGTGCCAGCAGTTCAGTCGGCCTATCAAACTCTGAAGCTTTCTTT. Translation gives CASSSVGLSNSEAFF.

The chain combines TRBV6-1 with TRBJ1-2, with D tentatively TRBD1 (6 bases). This CDR3 has 15 amino acids. Between the trimmed V and J ends, which lost 3 bases and 4 bases, there was a span of 15 bases. The V gene's germline CDR1 is MNHNS and CDR2 SASEGT. The DNA of the CDR3 is TGTGCCAGCAGTGAGAGCCTGGGGGCATTCTATGGCTACACCTTC. This sequence encodes CASSESLGAFYGYTF.